This T cell receptor beta chain originates from a study of blood T cells in healthy people across ages. CDR3 length equals 12 residues. CDR1 and CDR2 from the germline V gene are SQVTM and ANQGSEA. V shed 2 bases and J shed 4 bases, with 8 bases lying between them. Primers used in a second PCR of roughly 6 to 12 cycles were a sample-barcoded 5' primer and a J-beta primer mix. MiXCR was run by TCRdb on the 5' RACE reads, yielding one entry per CDR3 protein. The sample records about 780,000 distinct CDR3 sequences, about half being singletons. This clonotype was found many times. The rearrangement uses TRBV29-1 and TRBJ2-5, with D perhaps TRBD2 (5 bases). This clonotype was obtained from a man of 80 years or more in good health. Material: blood. The CDR3: CSVESEGETQYF. In nucleotides, the CDR3 is TGCAGCGTTGAAAGTGAGGGAGAGACCCAGTACTTC.